Below, 7 T cell receptor beta chains from the same sample are listed, as sequenced in a study of blood T cell repertoires in COVID-19. TCRdb keeps only in-frame clones here, not all; method: immunoSEQ multiplex PCR. This sample has under 300,000 clones; 87% occur once, and the top ten carry roughly 6%. Sample: PBMCs or T cells enriched from blood (not recorded which). All receptors come from a woman aged 30 to 39 with acute COVID-19.

The rearrangement joins TRBV11-2 to TRBJ2-7; D gene uncertain. Looked up from germline, CDR1 is SGHAT and CDR2 is FQNNGV. The CDR3 runs to 14 residues. Trimming cost V 1 base and J 3 bases, with 10 bases left between them. The CDR3: CASSLGVGYYEQYF. The CDR3 bases are TGTGCCAGCAGCTTAGGGGTCGGGTACTACGAGCAGTACTTC. Looking up the rest from reference TRBV11-2 and TRBJ2-7 gives the full variable domain: EAGVAQSPRYKIIEKRQSVAFWCNPISGHATLYWYQQILGQGPKLLIQFQNNGVVDDSQLPKDRFSAERLKGVDSTLKIQPAKLEDSAVYLCASSLGVGYYEQYFGPGTRLTVT.

This sequence joins TRBV2 and TRBJ1-2, with 7 nucleotides matching TRBD1. The CDR3 is made up of 14 amino acids. The V and J ends lost 9 bases and 5 bases, in that order; junction bases with no gene match: 12. Germline V gives CDR1 SNHLY, CDR2 FYNNEI. CDR3 sequence: CASRGPGTAYGYTF. CDR3 DNA sequence: TGTGCCAGTCGTGGTCCCGGGACAGCATATGGCTACACCTTC.

The CDR3 region has the DNA TGTGCCAGCAGCTTTACTGGGGCCAACGTCCTGACTTTC. This sequence encodes CASSFTGANVLTF. The chain has TRBV11-3 and TRBJ2-6; D unresolved. Germline V CDR1 and CDR2: SGHNT, YENEEA. The CDR3 spans 13 residues. V shed 3 bases and J shed 2 bases, with 2 bases lying between them.

The V and J genes are TRBV14 and TRBJ2-1, with 7 nucleotides matching TRBD1. Germline CDR1 is SGHDN and CDR2 is FVKESK. With 4 bases clipped from V and 2 bases from J, the junction kept 5 bases outside the gene matches. The CDR3 consists of 15 residues. For the CDR3, the DNA is TGTGCCAGCAGCCGATCAGGGGGAGCCTACAATGAGCAGTTCTTC. Protein sequence: CASSRSGGAYNEQFF.

V gene TRBV28 combines with J gene TRBJ2-5, with a possible D match to TRBD2 (6 bases). V lost 1 base, J lost 4 bases, and 13 bases lay in between. Germline CDR1 and CDR2: MDHEN and SYDVKM. The CDR3 is 15 residues long. CDR3: CASSLYTGTPETQYF. DNA of the CDR3: TGTGCCAGCAGTTTATATACCGGGACTCCAGAGACCCAGTACTTC.

This sequence joins TRBV6-2 or TRBV6-3 and TRBJ2-2, with a weak D call TRBD2 (7 bases). Germline V gene data show CDR1 as MNHEY and CDR2 as SVGEGT. V was pared by 2 bases and J by 2 bases, with 12 bases between. This CDR3 spans 16 amino acids. CDR3 sequence (DNA): TGTGCCAGCAGTTACGCGGCGGGGGCCAACACCGGGGAGCTGTTTTTT. It translates to CASSYAAGANTGELFF.

The rearrangement links TRBV30 to TRBJ2-7; D is ambiguous. CDR1 is GTSNPN, CDR2 SVGIG, per germline (reference sequence). V lost 3 bases to trimming and J lost 0 bases, with 12 bases between them. This CDR3 region has 14 residues. CDR3 bases: TGTGCCTGGAGCCCAATAGCTAGCTCCTACGAGCAGTACTTC. Amino acid sequence: CAWSPIASSYEQYF.